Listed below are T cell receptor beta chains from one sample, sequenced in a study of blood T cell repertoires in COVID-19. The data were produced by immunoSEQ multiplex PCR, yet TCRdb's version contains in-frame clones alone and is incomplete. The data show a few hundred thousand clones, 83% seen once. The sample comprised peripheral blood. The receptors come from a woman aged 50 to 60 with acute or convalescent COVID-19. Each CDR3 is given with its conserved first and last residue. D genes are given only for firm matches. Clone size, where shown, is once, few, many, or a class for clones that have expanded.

CDR3 protein: CASSLARPGELFF
CDR3 DNA: TGTGCCAGCAGCTTAGCGAGGCCCGGGGAGCTGTTTTTT
clone size: few
V gene: TRBV7-8
D gene: .
J gene: TRBJ2-2

CDR3 protein: CASSLGGKGYTF
CDR3 DNA: TGTGCCAGCAGCTTAGGAGGGAAGGGCTACACCTTC
clone size: few
V gene: TRBV7-9
D gene: .
J gene: TRBJ1-2

CDR3 protein: CASSGGSSGANVLTF
CDR3 DNA: TGCGCCAGCAGCGGGGGGAGCTCTGGGGCCAACGTCCTGACTTTC
clone size: .
V gene: TRBV5-1
D gene: .
J gene: TRBJ2-6

CDR3 protein: CASSYDRNTDTQYF
CDR3 DNA: TGTGCCAGCAGCTACGACAGAAACACAGATACGCAGTATTTT
clone size: .
V gene: TRBV7-3
D gene: .
J gene: TRBJ2-3

CDR3 protein: CASLIRGTEAFF
CDR3 DNA: TGTGCCAGCTTGATTAGGGGGACTGAAGCTTTCTTT
clone size: .
V gene: TRBV2
D gene: .
J gene: TRBJ1-1

CDR3 protein: CASSRTGQETQYF
CDR3 DNA: TGTGCCAGCTCCCGGACAGGTCAAGAGACCCAGTACTTC
clone size: .
V gene: TRBV18
D gene: TRBD1
J gene: TRBJ2-5

CDR3 protein: CAISEKRGDTDTQYF
CDR3 DNA: TGTGCCATCAGTGAGAAGCGGGGGGACACAGATACGCAGTATTTT
clone size: .
V gene: TRBV10-3
D gene: TRBD2
J gene: TRBJ2-3

CDR3 protein: CSVVPREADTQYF
CDR3 DNA: TGCAGCGTTGTACCTCGGGAGGCAGATACGCAGTATTTT
clone size: .
V gene: TRBV29-1
D gene: TRBD2
J gene: TRBJ2-3

CDR3 protein: CASSEGTGTGVREQYF
CDR3 DNA: TGTGCCAGCAGCGAGGGAACCGGGACAGGGGTAAGGGAGCAGTACTTC
clone size: .
V gene: TRBV9
D gene: TRBD1
J gene: TRBJ2-7

CDR3 protein: CASSTTGAGGYTF
CDR3 DNA: TGTGCCAGCAGTACGACAGGGGCCGGGGGCTACACCTTC
clone size: .
V gene: TRBV12-3/TRBV12-4
D gene: TRBD1
J gene: TRBJ1-2

CDR3 protein: CASLGQPQETQYF
CDR3 DNA: TGTGCCAGCCTGGGACAGCCACAAGAGACCCAGTACTTC
clone size: once
V gene: TRBV2
D gene: TRBD1
J gene: TRBJ2-5

CDR3 protein: CASSPGTAGSPLHF
CDR3 DNA: TGTGCCAGCTCTCCGGGGACGGCGGGGTCACCCCTCCACTTT
clone size: .
V gene: TRBV18
D gene: .
J gene: TRBJ1-6

CDR3 protein: CASSLAEQAQYF
CDR3 DNA: TGTGCCAGCAGCTTAGCCGAGCAAGCGCAGTACTTC
clone size: few
V gene: TRBV7-2
D gene: .
J gene: TRBJ2-7

CDR3 protein: CASSVERGAFYNEQFF
CDR3 DNA: TGTGCCAGCTCCGTGGAACGGGGGGCTTTCTACAATGAGCAGTTCTTC
clone size: .
V gene: TRBV18
D gene: .
J gene: TRBJ2-1

CDR3 protein: CSASPGSYEQYF
CDR3 DNA: TGCAGTGCTAGTCCGGGATCCTACGAGCAGTACTTC
clone size: .
V gene: TRBV20-1
D gene: .
J gene: TRBJ2-7

CDR3 protein: CASSLVFHRQGDTEAFF
CDR3 DNA: TGTGCCAGCAGCTTAGTTTTCCACCGGCAGGGGGACACTGAAGCTTTCTTT
clone size: .
V gene: TRBV11-2
D gene: TRBD1
J gene: TRBJ1-1

CDR3 protein: CASSLEGAATNEKLFF
CDR3 DNA: TGTGCCAGCAGCTTGGAGGGGGCGGCAACTAATGAAAAACTGTTTTTT
clone size: .
V gene: TRBV5-5
D gene: TRBD1
J gene: TRBJ1-4

CDR3 protein: CASSRQGDMNTGELFF
CDR3 DNA: TGCGCCAGCAGCCGACAGGGCGATATGAACACCGGGGAGCTGTTTTTT
clone size: .
V gene: TRBV5-1
D gene: TRBD1
J gene: TRBJ2-2

CDR3 protein: CASSLPIPGGAQHF
CDR3 DNA: TGTGCCAGCAGCTTACCCATTCCAGGCGGGGCCCAGCATTTT
clone size: .
V gene: TRBV7-2
D gene: .
J gene: TRBJ1-5

CDR3 protein: CASSQDPYFSTNEKLFF
CDR3 DNA: TGCGCCAGCAGCCAAGATCCTTACTTCTCAACTAATGAAAAACTGTTTTTT
clone size: .
V gene: TRBV4-1
D gene: .
J gene: TRBJ1-4

CDR3 protein: CASSLRRQGGNEKLFF
CDR3 DNA: TGTGCCAGCAGCTTACGTAGACAGGGCGGTAATGAAAAACTGTTTTTT
clone size: .
V gene: TRBV5-6
D gene: TRBD1
J gene: TRBJ1-4

CDR3 protein: CASRDRGLADTQYF
CDR3 DNA: TGTGCCTCCCGGGACAGGGGGCTGGCAGATACGCAGTATTTT
clone size: .
V gene: TRBV6-5
D gene: TRBD1
J gene: TRBJ2-3

CDR3 protein: CASRIQGDEKLFF
CDR3 DNA: TGTGCCAGCAGGATCCAGGGTGATGAAAAACTGTTTTTT
clone size: .
V gene: TRBV27
D gene: .
J gene: TRBJ1-4

CDR3 protein: CATLSTDTQYF
CDR3 DNA: TGTGCCACCCTCTCCACAGATACGCAGTATTTT
clone size: .
V gene: TRBV19
D gene: .
J gene: TRBJ2-3

CDR3 protein: CASSLTGTFEAFF
CDR3 DNA: TGTGCCAGCAGCCTTACAGGGACCTTTGAAGCTTTCTTT
clone size: .
V gene: TRBV11-2
D gene: .
J gene: TRBJ1-1

CDR3 protein: CASSRTGGSYEQYF
CDR3 DNA: TGTGCCAGCAGCAGGACAGGGGGTTCCTACGAGCAGTACTTC
clone size: .
V gene: TRBV27
D gene: TRBD1
J gene: TRBJ2-7

CDR3 protein: CASSQDLTSRGEQFF
CDR3 DNA: TGCGCCAGCAGCCAAGACCTGACTAGCCGGGGTGAGCAGTTCTTC
clone size: .
V gene: TRBV4-3
D gene: TRBD2
J gene: TRBJ2-1

CDR3 protein: CSASGRGLLSNQPQHF
CDR3 DNA: TGCAGTGCTAGTGGGAGGGGTCTACTTAGCAATCAGCCCCAGCATTTT
clone size: few
V gene: TRBV20-1
D gene: .
J gene: TRBJ1-5

CDR3 protein: CASIQVAGSGNTIYF
CDR3 DNA: TGTGCCAGCATCCAGGTTGCGGGTTCTGGAAACACCATATATTTT
clone size: .
V gene: TRBV6-5
D gene: .
J gene: TRBJ1-3

CDR3 protein: CATSDLTGTGTQPQHF
CDR3 DNA: TGTGCCACCAGTGACCTAACGGGGACAGGGACTCAGCCCCAGCATTTT
clone size: .
V gene: TRBV24-1
D gene: TRBD1
J gene: TRBJ1-5

CDR3 protein: CASTPRRAGTEAFF
CDR3 DNA: TGTGCCAGCACCCCTCGTAGGGCAGGGACTGAAGCTTTCTTT
clone size: .
V gene: TRBV6-5
D gene: .
J gene: TRBJ1-1

CDR3 protein: CAWSTSRRLAGGKDTQYF
CDR3 DNA: TGTGCCTGGAGTACTTCCCGCAGACTAGCGGGAGGTAAAGATACGCAGTATTTT
clone size: .
V gene: TRBV30
D gene: TRBD2
J gene: TRBJ2-3

CDR3 protein: CASSLDRGDEQYF
CDR3 DNA: TGCGCCAGCAGCCTGGACAGGGGTGACGAGCAGTACTTC
clone size: .
V gene: TRBV5-1
D gene: TRBD1
J gene: TRBJ2-7

CDR3 protein: CASSPHPGTFNTEAFF
CDR3 DNA: TGTGCCAGCAGCCCACACCCGGGGACATTTAACACTGAAGCTTTCTTT
clone size: .
V gene: TRBV11-1
D gene: .
J gene: TRBJ1-1

CDR3 protein: CASSKDRVRGYTF
CDR3 DNA: TGTGCCAGCAGTAAGGACAGGGTGAGGGGCTACACCTTC
clone size: .
V gene: TRBV27
D gene: TRBD1
J gene: TRBJ1-2

CDR3 protein: CASSLGQFYGYTF
CDR3 DNA: TGCGCCAGCAGCTTGGGACAGTTCTATGGCTACACCTTC
clone size: .
V gene: TRBV5-1
D gene: .
J gene: TRBJ1-2

CDR3 protein: CASSLSGGVYNEQFF
CDR3 DNA: TGTGCCAGCAGCCTGAGCGGGGGGGTGTACAATGAGCAGTTCTTC
clone size: .
V gene: TRBV14
D gene: TRBD2
J gene: TRBJ2-1

CDR3 protein: CASSLLRTGGTEAFF
CDR3 DNA: TGTGCCAGCAGCTTGCTCCGGACAGGGGGCACTGAAGCTTTCTTT
clone size: .
V gene: TRBV7-8
D gene: TRBD1
J gene: TRBJ1-1

CDR3 protein: CASSQGVGAAYTDTQYF
CDR3 DNA: TGTGCCAGCAGCCAAGGGGTAGGGGCGGCTTACACAGATACGCAGTATTTT
clone size: .
V gene: TRBV3-1/TRBV3-2
D gene: .
J gene: TRBJ2-3

CDR3 protein: CASSKPTGLGNTIYF
CDR3 DNA: TGTGCCAGCAGCAAACCGACAGGGCTCGGAAACACCATATATTTT
clone size: .
V gene: TRBV6-5
D gene: TRBD1
J gene: TRBJ1-3

CDR3 protein: CASSQAGGEYEKLFF
CDR3 DNA: TGTGCCAGCAGCCAAGCAGGGGGCGAATATGAAAAACTGTTTTTT
clone size: .
V gene: TRBV3-1/TRBV3-2
D gene: TRBD1
J gene: TRBJ1-4

CDR3 protein: CASSQDLSNQPQHF
CDR3 DNA: TGTGCCAGCAGCCAAGATCTGAGCAATCAGCCCCAGCATTTT
clone size: once
V gene: TRBV4-2
D gene: .
J gene: TRBJ1-5

CDR3 protein: CSVSGGNQPQHF
CDR3 DNA: TGCAGCGTTTCCGGGGGCAATCAGCCCCAGCATTTT
clone size: .
V gene: TRBV29-1
D gene: .
J gene: TRBJ1-5